This TCR beta chain derives from a study of T cell changes during pregnancy in multiple sclerosis. The table came from immunoSEQ multiplex PCR; TCRdb's copy has only in-frame clones and leaves some out. This table has roughly 79,000 clones, 93% appearing once. The CDR3 totals 15 residues. Germline V gives CDR1 SGHVS, CDR2 FQNEAQ. V gave up 4 bases and J gave up 1 base, with 13 bases separating them. The receptor was isolated from a female donor in good health, enrolled as a control in a pregnancy study. Sample: peripheral blood, taken in the second trimester of pregnancy. J is TRBJ1-1 and V is TRBV7-8; TRBD1 is a possible D gene (6 bases). Written as DNA, the CDR3 is TGTGCCAGCAGCTATTGGGGACAACCGAACACTGAAGCTTTCTTT. It codes for CASSYWGQPNTEAFF.